This TCR beta chain was recorded in a study of T cell responses to AZD1222 COVID-19 vaccine. Libraries were prepared by immunoSEQ multiplex PCR; TCRdb keeps only in-frame clonotypes and omits some of them. The sample has some 150,000 clones; about 90% are singletons. This CDR3 region has 10 residues. To note about this clone: No antigen is known for it.

Findings of the study overall: Reports indicate that nearly half of spike-specific TCRs are directed at unmutated variant regions. Spike was spanned by vaccine-associated CD4 TCRs, with dominance at 160-218 and 743-854.

The V call is TRBV21-1, the J call TRBJ1-1. TRBV21-1 counts as a pseudogene. Here the sequenced sample was peripheral blood, taken on day 0 of MenACWY control vaccination. The TCR originated in an adult in good health. This chain's CDR3 is CASSIREAFF. As DNA, the CDR3 is TGTGCCAGCAGCATACGGGAAGCTTTCTTT.